This TCR beta chain was retrieved from a study of OX40 agonist ivuxolimab in advanced cancers. Here immunoSEQ multiplex PCR was the method, and the copy in TCRdb shows in-frame clones only, minus some. Here the sample spans about 28,000 clones, 90% being singletons. V shed 6 bases and J shed 0 bases, with 12 bases lying between them. The CDR3 loop spans 14 amino acids. Germline V gene sequence: CDR1 MNHEY, CDR2 SMNVEV (reference sequence). The sequence came from an adult with an advanced solid tumor such as melanoma, head and neck, liver or kidney cancer. The sequencing here drew on CD4+ or CD8+ T cells sorted from blood, taken in a trial of the OX40 agonist ivuxolimab. The chain recombines TRBV27 with TRBJ2-7; D unresolved. CDR3 sequence (DNA): TGTGCCAGCAGGCAAGGGCAGTACTCCTACGAGCAGTACTTC. Its translation is CASRQGQYSYEQYF.